These T cell receptor beta chains were read from a single sample in a study of blood T cell repertoires in COVID-19. Assay used: immunoSEQ multiplex PCR; TCRdb lists only in-frame clones, some missing. Of some 270,000 clones in the sample, roughly 86% are singletons; the top ten hold around 1.6%. Sequenced material: peripheral blood. The receptors stem from a woman aged 55-69 years who had recovered from COVID-19. The CDR3 runs from the conserved cysteine through the conserved F or W. The D gene is left open where the match is weak. Only some rows state a clone size, as once, few, many or a class for expanded clones.

CASRGRRGGGNEQFF | TGCGCCAGCAGGGGCCGGCGGGGGGGAGGGAATGAGCAGTTCTTC | TRBJ2-1 | 15 | TRBD2 | - | TRBV4-3
CASRAMGLYEQYF | TGTGCCAGCAGAGCTATGGGGCTCTACGAGCAGTACTTC | TRBJ2-7 | 13 | - | - | TRBV6-5
CASSSRGFSYNEQFF | TGTGCCAGCAGCTCGCGGGGGTTCTCCTACAATGAGCAGTTCTTC | TRBJ2-1 | 15 | TRBD2 | - | TRBV11-2
CASSLTRTSAGELFF | TGTGCCAGCAGCTTAACGAGGACTAGCGCCGGGGAGCTGTTTTTT | TRBJ2-2 | 15 | TRBD2 | - | TRBV7-3
CASSYGDRGSGTEAFF | TGTGCCAGCAGTTATGGGGACAGGGGGTCCGGGACTGAAGCTTTCTTT | TRBJ1-1 | 16 | TRBD1 | - | TRBV6-6
CASSFQTEGQEYEQYF | TGTGCCAGCAGCTTCCAAACTGAAGGACAGGAGTACGAGCAGTACTTC | TRBJ2-7 | 16 | TRBD1 | - | TRBV11-3
CASSLEAQGNEKLFF | TGCGCCAGCAGCTTGGAGGCGCAGGGTAATGAAAAACTGTTTTTT | TRBJ1-4 | 15 | - | - | TRBV5-1
CASSALGAGTGELFF | TGTGCCAGCAGTGCCCTGGGGGCCGGCACCGGGGAGCTGTTTTTT | TRBJ2-2 | 15 | - | once | TRBV27
CASSLRGGVGADTQYF | TGTGCCAGCAGTTTACGGGGGGGCGTTGGCGCAGATACGCAGTATTTT | TRBJ2-3 | 16 | TRBD2 | - | TRBV6-5
CASTGAGDGYTF | TGTGCCAGCACAGGGGCCGGGGATGGCTACACCTTC | TRBJ1-2 | 12 | - | - | TRBV2
CASSFGVGGELFF | TGTGCCAGCAGCTTCGGGGTCGGCGGGGAGCTGTTTTTT | TRBJ2-2 | 13 | - | - | TRBV7-2
CASSPGSGDYTIYF | TGTGCCAGCTCACCCGGGAGCGGGGATTACACCATATATTTT | TRBJ1-3 | 14 | - | once | TRBV18
CASSYAGTSSYF | TGTGCCAGCAGTTACGCCGGGACTAGCTCGTATTTT | TRBJ2-3 | 12 | TRBD2 | - | TRBV6-2/TRBV6-3
CASSLGTGIRGYTF | TGTGCCAGCAGCTTAGGGACAGGTATTCGTGGCTACACCTTC | TRBJ1-2 | 14 | TRBD1 | many | TRBV7-2
CASSPLTATGALYEQYF | TGTGCTAGCAGCCCCTTGACGGCGACAGGGGCCCTCTACGAGCAGTACTTC | TRBJ2-7 | 17 | TRBD1 | - | TRBV7-7
CASRSPRVNTEAFF | TGTGCCAGCCGGAGCCCCAGAGTTAACACTGAAGCTTTCTTT | TRBJ1-1 | 14 | - | - | TRBV3-1/TRBV3-2
CASSPERGHWLTF | TGTGCCAGCAGTCCCGAGAGGGGGCACTGGCTCACCTTC | TRBJ1-2 | 13 | TRBD1 | - | TRBV6-5
CASSIQRGGSYNEQFF | TGTGCCAGCAGTATCCAGCGGGGGGGCTCCTACAATGAGCAGTTCTTC | TRBJ2-1 | 16 | TRBD2 | - | TRBV6-4
CASSPTLLQADTQYF | TGTGCCAGCAGTCCTACCTTACTTCAAGCAGATACGCAGTATTTT | TRBJ2-3 | 15 | - | - | TRBV6-5
CASSLAPPGANSPLHF | TGCGCCAGCAGCTTGGCCCCCCCGGGTGCGAATTCACCCCTCCACTTT | TRBJ1-6 | 16 | - | - | TRBV5-1
CAISEQSNTEAFF | TGTGCCATCAGTGAACAATCGAACACTGAAGCTTTCTTT | TRBJ1-1 | 13 | - | - | TRBV10-3
CASSVGGVINTGELFF | TGTGCCAGCAGCGTAGGAGGAGTAATCAACACCGGGGAGCTGTTTTTT | TRBJ2-2 | 16 | - | - | TRBV9
CASDRTLAGVPVNQPQHF | TGTGCCAGCGACCGTACTTTAGCAGGGGTCCCCGTTAATCAGCCCCAGCATTTT | TRBJ1-5 | 18 | - | - | TRBV28
CARNHRDGNIQYF | TGTGCCAGGAACCACAGGGATGGAAACATTCAGTACTTC | TRBJ2-4 | 13 | - | - | TRBV2
CASMTRWTEAFF | TGTGCCAGTATGACTAGGTGGACTGAAGCTTTCTTT | TRBJ1-1 | 12 | - | few | TRBV19
CASSQGPGTSGGYEQYF | TGCGCCAGCAGCCAAGGGCCCGGGACTAGCGGCGGCTACGAGCAGTACTTC | TRBJ2-7 | 17 | TRBD2 | - | TRBV4-1
CASSHRGSNQPQHF | TGTGCCAGCAGCCACAGGGGAAGCAATCAGCCCCAGCATTTT | TRBJ1-5 | 14 | TRBD1 | - | TRBV6-5